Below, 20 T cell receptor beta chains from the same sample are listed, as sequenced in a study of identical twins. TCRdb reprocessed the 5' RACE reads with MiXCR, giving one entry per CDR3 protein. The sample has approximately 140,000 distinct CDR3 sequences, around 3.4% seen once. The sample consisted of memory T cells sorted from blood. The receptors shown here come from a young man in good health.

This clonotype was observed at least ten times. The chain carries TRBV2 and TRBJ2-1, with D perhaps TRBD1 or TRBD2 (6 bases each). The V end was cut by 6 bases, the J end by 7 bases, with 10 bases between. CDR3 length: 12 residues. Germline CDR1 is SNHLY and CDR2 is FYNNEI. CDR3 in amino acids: CASRGGRNEQFF. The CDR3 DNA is TGTGCCAGCAGGGGGGGCAGGAATGAGCAGTTCTTC.

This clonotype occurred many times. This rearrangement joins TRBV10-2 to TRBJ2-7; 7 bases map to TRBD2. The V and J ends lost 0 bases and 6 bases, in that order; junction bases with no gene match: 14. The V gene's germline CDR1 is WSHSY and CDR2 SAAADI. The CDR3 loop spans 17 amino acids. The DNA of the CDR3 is TGCGCCAGCAGTGAGTCCCCGGGACTACACCTCTCGGGCGAGCAGTACGTC. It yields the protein CASSESPGLHLSGEQYV.

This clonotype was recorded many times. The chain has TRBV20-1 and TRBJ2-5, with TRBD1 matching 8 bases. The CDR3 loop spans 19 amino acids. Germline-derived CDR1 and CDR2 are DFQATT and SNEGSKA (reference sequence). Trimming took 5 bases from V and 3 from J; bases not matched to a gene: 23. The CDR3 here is CSAETRTGGINSVEETQYF. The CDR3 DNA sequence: TGCAGTGCTGAGACCCGAACAGGGGGGATAAATAGCGTAGAAGAGACCCAGTACTTC.

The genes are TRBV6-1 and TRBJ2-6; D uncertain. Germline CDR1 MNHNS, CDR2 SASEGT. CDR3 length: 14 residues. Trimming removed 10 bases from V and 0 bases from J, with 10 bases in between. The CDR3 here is CATDHFSGANVLTF. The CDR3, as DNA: TGTGCCACCGACCATTTCTCTGGGGCCAACGTCCTGACTTTC.

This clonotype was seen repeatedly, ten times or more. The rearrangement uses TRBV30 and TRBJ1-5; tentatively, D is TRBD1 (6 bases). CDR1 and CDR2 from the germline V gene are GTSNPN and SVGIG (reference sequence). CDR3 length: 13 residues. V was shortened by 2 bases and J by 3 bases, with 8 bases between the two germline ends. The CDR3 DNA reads TGTGCCTGGAGTAGGGGGGTCAATCAGCCCCAGCATTTT. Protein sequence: CAWSRGVNQPQHF.

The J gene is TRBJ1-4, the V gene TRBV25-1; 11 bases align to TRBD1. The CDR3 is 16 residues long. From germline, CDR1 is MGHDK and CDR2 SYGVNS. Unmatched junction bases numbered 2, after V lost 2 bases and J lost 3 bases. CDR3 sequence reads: CASSEGTGGANEKLFF. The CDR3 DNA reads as TGTGCCAGCAGTGAAGGGACAGGGGGGGCTAATGAAAAACTGTTTTTT. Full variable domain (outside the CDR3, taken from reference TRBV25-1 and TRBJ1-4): EADIYQTPRYLVIGTGKKITLECSQTMGHDKMYWYQQDPGMELHLIHYSYGVNSTEKGDLSSESTVSRIRTEHFPLTLESARPSHTSQYLCASSEGTGGANEKLFFGSGTQLSVL.

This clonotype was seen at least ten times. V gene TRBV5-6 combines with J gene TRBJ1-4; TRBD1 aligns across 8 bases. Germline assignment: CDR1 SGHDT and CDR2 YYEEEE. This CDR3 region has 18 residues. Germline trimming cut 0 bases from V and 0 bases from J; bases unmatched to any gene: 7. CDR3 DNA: TGTGCCAGCAGCTTGGCCGGGACAGGAGATGCAACTAATGAAAAACTGTTTTTT. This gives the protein CASSLAGTGDATNEKLFF. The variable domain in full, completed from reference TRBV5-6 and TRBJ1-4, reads DAGVTQSPTHLIKTRGQQVTLRCSPKSGHDTVSWYQQALGQGPQFIFQYYEEEERQRGNFPDRFSGHQFPNYSSELNVNALLLGDSALYLCASSLAGTGDATNEKLFFGSGTQLSVL.

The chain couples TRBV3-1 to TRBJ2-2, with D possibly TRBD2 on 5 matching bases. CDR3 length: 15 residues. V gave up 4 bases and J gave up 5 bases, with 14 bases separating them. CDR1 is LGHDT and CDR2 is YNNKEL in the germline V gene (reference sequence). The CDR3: CASSPSLGMTGELFF. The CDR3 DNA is TGTGCCAGCAGCCCCTCCCTCGGGATGACCGGGGAGCTGTTTTTT.

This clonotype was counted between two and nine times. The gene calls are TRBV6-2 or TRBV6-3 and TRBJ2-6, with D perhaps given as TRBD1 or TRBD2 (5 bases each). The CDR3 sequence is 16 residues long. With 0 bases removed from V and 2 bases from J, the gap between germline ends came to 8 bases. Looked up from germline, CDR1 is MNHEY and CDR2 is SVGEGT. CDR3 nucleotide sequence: TGTGCCAGCAGTTACTCCGGGACCACTGGGGCCAACGTCCTGACTTTC. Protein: CASSYSGTTGANVLTF.

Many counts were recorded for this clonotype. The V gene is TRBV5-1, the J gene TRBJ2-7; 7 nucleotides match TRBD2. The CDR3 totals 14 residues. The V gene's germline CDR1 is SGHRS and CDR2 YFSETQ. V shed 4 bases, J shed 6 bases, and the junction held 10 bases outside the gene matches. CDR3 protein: CASSISGLEGEQYV. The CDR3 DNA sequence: TGCGCCAGCAGCATCTCCGGACTAGAGGGCGAGCAGTACGTC.

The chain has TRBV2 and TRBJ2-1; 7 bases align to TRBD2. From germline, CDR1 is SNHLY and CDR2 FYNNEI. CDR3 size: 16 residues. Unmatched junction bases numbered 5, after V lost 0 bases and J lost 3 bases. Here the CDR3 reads CASSEAAGAGYNEQFF. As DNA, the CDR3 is TGTGCCAGCAGTGAAGCGGCGGGAGCGGGCTACAATGAGCAGTTCTTC. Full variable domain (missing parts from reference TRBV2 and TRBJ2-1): EPEVTQTPSHQVTQMGQEVILRCVPISNHLYFYWYRQILGQKVEFLVSFYNNEISEKSEIFDDQFSVERPDGSNFTLKIRSTKLEDSAMYFCASSEAAGAGYNEQFFGPGTRLTVL.

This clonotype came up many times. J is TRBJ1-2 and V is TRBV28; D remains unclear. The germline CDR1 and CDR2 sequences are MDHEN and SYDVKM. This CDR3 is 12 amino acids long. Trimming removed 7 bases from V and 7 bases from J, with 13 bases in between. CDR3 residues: CASITPGRGYTF. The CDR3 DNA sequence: TGTGCCAGCATCACCCCCGGACGTGGCTACACCTTC.

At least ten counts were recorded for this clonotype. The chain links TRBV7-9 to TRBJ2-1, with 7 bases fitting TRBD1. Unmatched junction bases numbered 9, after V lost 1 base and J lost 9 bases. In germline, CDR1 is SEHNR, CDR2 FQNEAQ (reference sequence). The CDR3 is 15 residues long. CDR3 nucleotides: TGTGCCAGCAGCTTAGATCCCGTAGGGGGCGGTGAGCAGTTCTTC. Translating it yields CASSLDPVGGGEQFF.

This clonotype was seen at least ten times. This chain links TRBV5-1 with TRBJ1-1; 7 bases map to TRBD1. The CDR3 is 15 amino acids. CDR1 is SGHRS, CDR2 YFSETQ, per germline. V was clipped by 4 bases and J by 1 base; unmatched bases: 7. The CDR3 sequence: CASSVGTVQNTEAFF. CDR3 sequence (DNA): TGCGCCAGCAGCGTCGGGACAGTGCAGAACACTGAAGCTTTCTTT.

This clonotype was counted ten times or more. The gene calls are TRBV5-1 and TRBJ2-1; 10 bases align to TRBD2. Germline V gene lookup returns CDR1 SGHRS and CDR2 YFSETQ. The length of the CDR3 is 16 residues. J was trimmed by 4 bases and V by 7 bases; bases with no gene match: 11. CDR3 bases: TGCGCCAGCGAGCGGGGTCCTAGCGGGAGTTACAATGAGCAGTTCTTC. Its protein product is CASERGPSGSYNEQFF.

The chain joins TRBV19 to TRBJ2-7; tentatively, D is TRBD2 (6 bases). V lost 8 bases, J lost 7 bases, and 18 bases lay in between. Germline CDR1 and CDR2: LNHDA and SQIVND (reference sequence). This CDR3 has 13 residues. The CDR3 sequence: CASSTMGGSEQYF. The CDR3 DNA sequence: TGTGCCAGTTCGACAATGGGGGGATCGGAGCAGTACTTC.

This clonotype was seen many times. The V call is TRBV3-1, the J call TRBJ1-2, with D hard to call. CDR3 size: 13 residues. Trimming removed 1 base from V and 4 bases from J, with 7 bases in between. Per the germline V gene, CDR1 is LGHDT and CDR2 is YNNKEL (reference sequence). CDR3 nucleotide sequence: TGTGCCAGCAGCCAAGGTGCCGGCTATGGCTACACCTTC. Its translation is CASSQGAGYGYTF.

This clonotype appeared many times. In DNA form, the CDR3 reads TGTGCCAGCAGTTCCCGGGACAGAGTCCTACTCCAAGAGACCCAGTACTTC. This sequence encodes CASSSRDRVLLQETQYF. This chain links TRBV25-1 with TRBJ2-5, with TRBD1 identical over 7 bases. The CDR3 loop spans 17 amino acids. Trimming cost V 5 bases and J 1 base; bases outside gene matches: 13. Germline lookup yields CDR1 MGHDK and CDR2 SYGVNS. The complete variable domain, with remaining parts taken from reference TRBV25-1 and TRBJ2-5, reads EADIYQTPRYLVIGTGKKITLECSQTMGHDKMYWYQQDPGMELHLIHYSYGVNSTEKGDLSSESTVSRIRTEHFPLTLESARPSHTSQYLCASSSRDRVLLQETQYFGPGTRLLVL.

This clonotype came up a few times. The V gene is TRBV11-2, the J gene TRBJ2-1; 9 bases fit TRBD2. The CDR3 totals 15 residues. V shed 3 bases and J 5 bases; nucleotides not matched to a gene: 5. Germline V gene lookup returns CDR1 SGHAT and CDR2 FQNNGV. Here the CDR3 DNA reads TGTGCCAGCAGCTTGTTCGCTAGCGGGGACAATGAGCAGTTCTTC. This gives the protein CASSLFASGDNEQFF. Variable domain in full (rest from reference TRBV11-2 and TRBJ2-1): EAGVAQSPRYKIIEKRQSVAFWCNPISGHATLYWYQQILGQGPKLLIQFQNNGVVDDSQLPKDRFSAERLKGVDSTLKIQPAKLEDSAVYLCASSLFASGDNEQFFGPGTRLTVL.

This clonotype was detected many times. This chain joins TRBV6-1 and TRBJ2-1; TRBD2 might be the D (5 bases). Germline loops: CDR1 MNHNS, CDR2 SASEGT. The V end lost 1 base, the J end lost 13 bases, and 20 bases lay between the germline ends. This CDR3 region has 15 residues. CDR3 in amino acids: CASSEVGHGIVEQFF. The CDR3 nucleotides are TGTGCCAGCAGTGAAGTAGGGCACGGGATAGTGGAACAGTTCTTC.